A selection of T cell receptor beta chains follows, all from one sample in a study of cytomegalovirus exposure and HLA in healthy donors. Assay: immunoSEQ multiplex PCR; the TCRdb copy retains only in-frame clones and omits some. The table shows some 87,000 clones, with roughly 84% occurring only once. Material: PBMCs. Receptors were obtained from a man aged 25-45 years in good health and CMV-seronegative. The CDR3 runs from the conserved cysteine through the conserved F or W. A D gene is named only where the DNA matches it firmly. The listing skips clone size in some rows; elsewhere it reads once, few, many or a size class.

abundance	v_gene	j_gene	d_gene	CDR3nt	CDR3aa
-	TRBV27	TRBJ2-2	-	TGTGCCAGCAGTTTATCAGGGACACGGTACACCGGGGAGCTGTTTTTT	CASSLSGTRYTGELFF
few	TRBV19	TRBJ1-1	-	TGTGCCAGTATGGGGCCACACATGAACACTGAAGCTTTCTTT	CASMGPHMNTEAFF
-	TRBV5-4	TRBJ1-1	-	TGTGCCAGCAGCCCGCAGGGAATTAGCATGAACACTGAAGCTTTCTTT	CASSPQGISMNTEAFF
few	TRBV13	TRBJ2-7	TRBD1	TGTGCCAGCAGCCGGTCGACAGGGGTAATCGAGCAGTACTTC	CASSRSTGVIEQYF
once	TRBV2	TRBJ1-2	-	TGTGCCAGCAGCGGGTCCTATGGCTACACCTTC	CASSGSYGYTF
-	TRBV28	TRBJ1-3	-	TGTGCCAGCAGTATCGGGACATGGGGAAACACCATATATTTT	CASSIGTWGNTIYF
-	TRBV5-1	TRBJ2-7	-	TGCGCCAGCAGCACCGGGACCTACGAGCAGTACTTC	CASSTGTYEQYF
-	TRBV5-1	TRBJ1-6	-	TGCGCCAGCAGCTGGAAGGGGACTGAAAATTCACCCCTCCACTTT	CASSWKGTENSPLHF
few	TRBV5-1	TRBJ2-1	-	TGCGCCAGCAGCTTGGATCTGTTCAGGGGCTACAATGAGCAGTTCTTC	CASSLDLFRGYNEQFF
once	TRBV19	TRBJ1-2	-	TGTGCCGTTCCGCAGGGGAGCGGCTATGGCTACACCTTC	CAVPQGSGYGYTF
-	TRBV5-1	TRBJ2-2	-	TGCGCCAGCAGCTTTGGACTAGACAGGACCGGGGAGCTGTTTTTT	CASSFGLDRTGELFF
-	TRBV6-1	TRBJ2-1	-	TGTGCCAGCAGTGTATTAGCGGACTCCTACAATGAGCAGTTCTTC	CASSVLADSYNEQFF
-	TRBV7-2	TRBJ2-7	-	TGTGCCAGCAGCTTAAGTGCGGAAACCTACGAGCAGTACTTC	CASSLSAETYEQYF
-	TRBV2	TRBJ2-4	TRBD1	TGTGCCAGCAATGCGGGACAGGGTATGGGAAGACCCAAAAACATTCAGTACTTC	CASNAGQGMGRPKNIQYF
-	TRBV5-1	TRBJ1-5	TRBD1	TGCGCCAGCAGCTTCGGGGGGACAGGCGGGAATCAGCCCCAGCATTTT	CASSFGGTGGNQPQHF
-	TRBV4-1	TRBJ2-7	-	TGCGCCAGCAGCCAAGATCCCGGTACTGACTACGAGCAGTACTTC	CASSQDPGTDYEQYF
-	TRBV7-2	TRBJ1-5	TRBD1	TGTGCCAGCAGCTCTCGGACAGGGGGGCACTCCGGTCAGCCCCAGCATTTT	CASSSRTGGHSGQPQHF
-	TRBV10-3	TRBJ2-7	TRBD1	TGTGCCATCCTTAGCGTTCAACAGGGGGACTACGAGCAGTACTTC	CAILSVQQGDYEQYF
-	TRBV6-5	TRBJ1-3	TRBD1	TGTGCCAGCAGTTACTCTGGTGACAGGGTTGGAAACACCATATATTTT	CASSYSGDRVGNTIYF
-	TRBV30	TRBJ1-5	-	TGTGCCTGGAGTCCGCACAGGGATCAGCCCCAGCATTTT	CAWSPHRDQPQHF
-	TRBV27	TRBJ2-7	-	TGTGCCAGCAGTTTAGGGCACGACAGTTCCTACGAGCAGTACTTC	CASSLGHDSSYEQYF
-	TRBV10-1	TRBJ2-3	-	TGCGCCAGCAGTGACAGAAGCACAGATACGCAGTATTTT	CASSDRSTDTQYF
-	TRBV6-1	TRBJ1-6	-	TGTGCCAGCAGTGAAGAGGGGTGGGGGGTTAAGAACTCACCCCTCCACTTT	CASSEEGWGVKNSPLHF
-	TRBV7-2	TRBJ1-1	-	TGTGCCAGCAGGCCTAGTGGAGGGAACACTGAAGCTTTCTTT	CASRPSGGNTEAFF
-	TRBV11-2	TRBJ2-7	TRBD1	TGTGCCAGCAGCTTAGCCCAGGGGGCAGCGTCCTACGAGCAGTACTTC	CASSLAQGAASYEQYF
-	TRBV5-1	TRBJ2-3	TRBD1	TGCGCCAGCAGCGCGAGGACAGGGGGGAGCACAGATACGCAGTATTTT	CASSARTGGSTDTQYF
-	TRBV28	TRBJ2-4	TRBD1	TGTGCCTCCGGATTGGACAGGTCTATTCAGTACTTC	CASGLDRSIQYF
-	TRBV7-9	TRBJ1-1	-	TGTGCCACTTTGACAGTTATGAACACTGAAGCTTTCTTT	CATLTVMNTEAFF
-	TRBV6-5	TRBJ1-2	-	TGTGCCAGCCGGACTTCCTATGGCTACACCTTC	CASRTSYGYTF
-	TRBV5-4	TRBJ1-2	TRBD1	TGTGCCAGCAGCTTGAGGGACAGGGTGTATGGCTACACCTTC	CASSLRDRVYGYTF
-	TRBV5-1	TRBJ1-4	TRBD1	TGCGCCAGCAGCTTGGGGACAGGGAGTAATGAAAAACTGTTTTTT	CASSLGTGSNEKLFF
few	TRBV4-2	TRBJ2-3	-	TGTGCCAGCAGCCAAGACGCGGGGGCCTTGTGGAATACGCAGTATTTT	CASSQDAGALWNTQYF
-	TRBV30	TRBJ1-5	-	TGTGCCTGGAGCACTTTCCTCCGAGGAGGGCTTGGGGATCAGCCCCAGCATTTT	CAWSTFLRGGLGDQPQHF
-	TRBV6-6	TRBJ2-3	TRBD1	TGTGCCAGCAGTTACGGGGGACAGGGGAGCACAGATACGCAGTATTTT	CASSYGGQGSTDTQYF
-	TRBV27	TRBJ1-1	TRBD1	TGTGCCAGCACCTATAGAGGGACAGGTATGAACACTGAAGCTTTCTTT	CASTYRGTGMNTEAFF
-	TRBV6-5	TRBJ1-1	TRBD1	TGTGCCAGCAGCACTGGGGACAGGGGGGGCACTGAAGCTTTCTTT	CASSTGDRGGTEAFF
-	TRBV6-1	TRBJ2-5	TRBD1	TGTGCCAGCAGTGAAGGGCGACAGGGGGCGGAAGAGACCCAGTACTTC	CASSEGRQGAEETQYF
-	TRBV28	TRBJ1-5	-	TGTGCCAGCAGTTCCCCGGACAGCGCGAGGGAGCCCCAGCATTTT	CASSSPDSAREPQHF
-	TRBV19	TRBJ2-3	-	TGTGCCAGTTCAGGGTTGGGCACAGATACGCAGTATTTT	CASSGLGTDTQYF
-	TRBV6-5	TRBJ2-5	TRBD2	TGTGCCAGCAGTTCAGGCGGGACTAGCGTTCCAGAGACCCAGTACTTC	CASSSGGTSVPETQYF
-	TRBV7-8	TRBJ2-7	TRBD2	TGTGCCAGCAGCTTAGCTAGCGGGGTAAGCAACGAGCAGTACTTC	CASSLASGVSNEQYF
-	TRBV30	TRBJ2-7	TRBD2	TGTGCCTGGAGTGTCCCCAAGCGGGCGGGGGATTACGAGCAGTACTTC	CAWSVPKRAGDYEQYF
-	TRBV5-1	TRBJ1-3	-	TGCGCCAGCAGCTTCGCCACCCCCGGGACAGGAAACACCATATATTTT	CASSFATPGTGNTIYF
-	TRBV11-3	TRBJ2-7	-	TGTGCCAGCAGCTCCTTCCTAGGGGGCTCCTACGAGCAGTACTTC	CASSSFLGGSYEQYF
-	TRBV7-9	TRBJ2-1	-	TGTGCCAGCAGCTTAGCCGGGGTTTACAATGAGCAGTTCTTC	CASSLAGVYNEQFF
-	TRBV5-1	TRBJ2-7	-	TGCGCCAGCAGCCTTGCCGGGACTCAACCCTACGAGCAGTACTTC	CASSLAGTQPYEQYF
-	TRBV19	TRBJ1-1	TRBD1	TGTGCCAGTAGTGCAAGGGGGCTCGTCACTGAAGCTTTCTTT	CASSARGLVTEAFF
-	TRBV29-1	TRBJ2-7	-	TGCAGCGTTGGGGCTCCTAATACCTACGAGCAGTACTTC	CSVGAPNTYEQYF
-	TRBV19	TRBJ2-6	TRBD1	TGTGCCAGTAGTAGAGGGTCGGGACAGGGGGCCAACGTCCTGACTTTC	CASSRGSGQGANVLTF
-	TRBV27	TRBJ2-2	TRBD2	TGTGCCAGCAGTACTATTAGCGGGGGGACCGGGGAGCTGTTTTTT	CASSTISGGTGELFF
-	TRBV13	TRBJ1-2	TRBD1	TGTGCCAGCAGCTCCCCCGGCAGGGGGGCTGGCTACACCTTC	CASSSPGRGAGYTF
-	TRBV6-1	TRBJ1-5	TRBD1	TGTGCCAGCTCTCGACAGGGGGTTTTTCAGCCCCAGCATTTT	CASSRQGVFQPQHF
few	TRBV10-3	TRBJ1-3	-	TGTGCCATCAGTGAAGGCAGGGAATTTTCTGGAAACACCATATATTTT	CAISEGREFSGNTIYF
-	TRBV29-1	TRBJ1-6	-	TGCAGCGTTTCCTCCTCCTATAATTCACCCCTCCACTTT	CSVSSSYNSPLHF
-	TRBV10-3	TRBJ2-1	TRBD2	TGTGCCATCAGTACCGGGACTAGCGGGGGATTAGGGGGCTCCTACAATGAGCAGTTCTTC	CAISTGTSGGLGGSYNEQFF
-	TRBV27	TRBJ2-1	-	TGTGCCAGCATCGATCCGCACCGGGGGCAGTTCTTC	CASIDPHRGQFF
-	TRBV6-1	TRBJ2-7	-	TGTGCCAGCACGCCTGATCCGCGGTACGAGCAGTACTTC	CASTPDPRYEQYF
few	TRBV27	TRBJ1-2	-	TGTGCCAGCAGTGCCTCACAGGGTATCGGCTACACCTTC	CASSASQGIGYTF
-	TRBV5-6	TRBJ2-2	-	TGTGCCAGCAGTCTAGCATCCGGGGAGCTGTTTTTT	CASSLASGELFF